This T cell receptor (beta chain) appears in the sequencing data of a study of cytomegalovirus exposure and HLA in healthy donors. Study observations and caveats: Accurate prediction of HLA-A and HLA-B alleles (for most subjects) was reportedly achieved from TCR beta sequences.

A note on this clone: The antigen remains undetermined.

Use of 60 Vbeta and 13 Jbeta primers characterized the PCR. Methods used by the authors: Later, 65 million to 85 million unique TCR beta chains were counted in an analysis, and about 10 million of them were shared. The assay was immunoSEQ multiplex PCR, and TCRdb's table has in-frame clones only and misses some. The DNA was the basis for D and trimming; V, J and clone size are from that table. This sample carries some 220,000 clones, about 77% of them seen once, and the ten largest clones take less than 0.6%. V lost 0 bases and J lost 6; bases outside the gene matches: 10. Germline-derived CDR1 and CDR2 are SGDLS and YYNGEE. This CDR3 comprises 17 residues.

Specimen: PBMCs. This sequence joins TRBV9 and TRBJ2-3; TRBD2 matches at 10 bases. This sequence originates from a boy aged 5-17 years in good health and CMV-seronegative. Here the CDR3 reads CASSVDLAGDAHDTQYF. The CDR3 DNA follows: TGTGCCAGCAGCGTAGATCTAGCGGGGGACGCACACGATACGCAGTATTTT.